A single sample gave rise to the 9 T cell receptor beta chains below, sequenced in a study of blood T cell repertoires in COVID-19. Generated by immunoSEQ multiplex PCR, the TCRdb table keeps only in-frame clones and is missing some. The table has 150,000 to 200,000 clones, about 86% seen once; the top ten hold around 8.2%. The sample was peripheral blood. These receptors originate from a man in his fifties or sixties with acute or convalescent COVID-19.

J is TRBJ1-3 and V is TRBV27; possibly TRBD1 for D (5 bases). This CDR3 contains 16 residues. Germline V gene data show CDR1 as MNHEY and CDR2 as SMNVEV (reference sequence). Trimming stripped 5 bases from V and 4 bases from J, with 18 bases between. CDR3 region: CASSALGGSGGNTIYF. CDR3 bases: TGTGCCAGCAGTGCCCTGGGGGGGTCGGGAGGAAACACCATATATTTT.

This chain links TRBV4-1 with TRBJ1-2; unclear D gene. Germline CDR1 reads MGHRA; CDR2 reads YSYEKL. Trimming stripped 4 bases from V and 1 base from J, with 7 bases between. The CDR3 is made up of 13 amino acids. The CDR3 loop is CASSPRDNYGYTF. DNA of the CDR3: TGCGCCAGCAGCCCCCGGGATAACTATGGCTACACCTTC.

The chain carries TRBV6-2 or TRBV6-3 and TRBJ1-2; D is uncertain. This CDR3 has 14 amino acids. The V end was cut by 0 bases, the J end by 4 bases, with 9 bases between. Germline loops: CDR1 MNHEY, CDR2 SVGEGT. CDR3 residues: CASSYSTRSYGYTF. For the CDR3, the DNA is TGTGCCAGCAGTTACTCGACAAGGTCCTATGGCTACACCTTC.

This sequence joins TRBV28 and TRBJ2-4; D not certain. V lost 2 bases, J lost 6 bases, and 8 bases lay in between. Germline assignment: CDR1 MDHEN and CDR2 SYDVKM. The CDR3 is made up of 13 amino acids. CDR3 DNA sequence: TGTGCCAGCAGTTTACGGAGCCGAAACATTCAGTACTTC. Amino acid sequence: CASSLRSRNIQYF.

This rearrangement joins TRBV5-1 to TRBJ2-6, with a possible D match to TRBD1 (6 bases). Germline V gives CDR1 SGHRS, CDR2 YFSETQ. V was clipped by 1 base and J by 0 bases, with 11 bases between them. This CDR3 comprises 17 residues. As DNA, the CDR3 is TGCGCCAGCAGCTTGAGGGGACACTCCTCTGGGGCCAACGTCCTGACTTTC. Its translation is CASSLRGHSSGANVLTF.

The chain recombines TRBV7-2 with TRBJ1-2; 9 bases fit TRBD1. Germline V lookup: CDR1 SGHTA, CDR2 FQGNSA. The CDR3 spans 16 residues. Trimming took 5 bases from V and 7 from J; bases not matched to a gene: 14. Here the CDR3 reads CASSKTPGTGFGGYTF. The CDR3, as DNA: TGTGCCAGCAGCAAGACCCCCGGGACAGGGTTTGGTGGCTACACCTTC.

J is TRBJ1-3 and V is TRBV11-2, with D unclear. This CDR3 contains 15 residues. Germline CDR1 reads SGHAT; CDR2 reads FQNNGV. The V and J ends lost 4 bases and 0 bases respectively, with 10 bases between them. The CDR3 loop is CASSSRRHSGNTIYF. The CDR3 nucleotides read TGTGCCAGCAGCTCCCGTCGACACTCTGGAAACACCATATATTTT.

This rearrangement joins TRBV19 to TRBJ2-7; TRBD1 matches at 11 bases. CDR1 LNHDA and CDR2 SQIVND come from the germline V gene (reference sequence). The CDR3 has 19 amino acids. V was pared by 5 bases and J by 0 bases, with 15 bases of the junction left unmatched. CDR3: CASSSAGTGGNRNSYEQYF. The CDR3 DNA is TGTGCCAGTAGTTCTGCCGGGACAGGGGGAAATCGAAACTCCTACGAGCAGTACTTC.

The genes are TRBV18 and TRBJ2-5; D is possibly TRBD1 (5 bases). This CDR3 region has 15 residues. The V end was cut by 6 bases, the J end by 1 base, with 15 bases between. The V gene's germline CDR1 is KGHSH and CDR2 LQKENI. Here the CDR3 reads CASSPAGQVQETQYF. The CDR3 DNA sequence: TGTGCCAGCTCCCCCGCAGGGCAGGTCCAAGAGACCCAGTACTTC.